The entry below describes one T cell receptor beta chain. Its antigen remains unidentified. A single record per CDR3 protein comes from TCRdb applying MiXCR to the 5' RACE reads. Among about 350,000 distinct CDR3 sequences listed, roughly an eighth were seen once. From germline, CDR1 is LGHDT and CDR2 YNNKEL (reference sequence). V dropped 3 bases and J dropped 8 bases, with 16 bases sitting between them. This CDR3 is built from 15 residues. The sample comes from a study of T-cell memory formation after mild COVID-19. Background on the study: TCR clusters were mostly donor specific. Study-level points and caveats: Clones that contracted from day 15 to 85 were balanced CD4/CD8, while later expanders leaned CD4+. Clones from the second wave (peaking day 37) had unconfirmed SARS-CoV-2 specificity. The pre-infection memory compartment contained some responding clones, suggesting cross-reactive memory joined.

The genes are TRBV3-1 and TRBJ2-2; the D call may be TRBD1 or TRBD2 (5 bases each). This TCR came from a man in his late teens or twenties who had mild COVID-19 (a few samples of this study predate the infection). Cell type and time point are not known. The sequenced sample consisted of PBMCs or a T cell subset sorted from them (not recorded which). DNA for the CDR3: TGTGCCAGCAGCCAGGGGACGCCGGGAAGGGGGGAGCTGTTTTTT. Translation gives CASSQGTPGRGELFF. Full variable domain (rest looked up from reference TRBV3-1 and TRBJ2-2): DTAVSQTPKYLVTQMGNDKSIKCEQNLGHDTMYWYKQDSKKFLKIMFSYNNKELIINETVPNRFSPKSPDKAHLNLHINSLELGDSAVYFCASSQGTPGRGELFFGEGSRLTVL.